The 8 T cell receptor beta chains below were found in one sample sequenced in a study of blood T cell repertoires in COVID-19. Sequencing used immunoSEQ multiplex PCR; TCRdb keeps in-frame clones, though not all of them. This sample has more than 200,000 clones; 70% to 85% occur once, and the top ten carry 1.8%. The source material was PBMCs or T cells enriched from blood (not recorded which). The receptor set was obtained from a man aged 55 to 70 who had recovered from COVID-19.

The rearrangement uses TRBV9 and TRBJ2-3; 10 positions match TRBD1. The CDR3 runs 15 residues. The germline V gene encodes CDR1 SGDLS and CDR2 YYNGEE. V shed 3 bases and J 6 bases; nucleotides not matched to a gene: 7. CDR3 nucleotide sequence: TGTGCCAGCAGCGCCGGGACAGGGGAGGGGGATACGCAGTATTTT. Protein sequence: CASSAGTGEGDTQYF.

The CDR3 nucleotides are TGTGCCAGCAGCTCCCGAGGAGGTGGGACAGATACGCAGTATTTT. It encodes CASSSRGGGTDTQYF. V usage is TRBV13 and J usage is TRBJ2-3; the D gene is possibly TRBD2 (5 bases). V gave up 4 bases and J gave up 3 bases, with 14 bases separating them. Germline CDR1 and CDR2: PRHDT and FYEKMQ (reference sequence). CDR3 size: 15 residues.

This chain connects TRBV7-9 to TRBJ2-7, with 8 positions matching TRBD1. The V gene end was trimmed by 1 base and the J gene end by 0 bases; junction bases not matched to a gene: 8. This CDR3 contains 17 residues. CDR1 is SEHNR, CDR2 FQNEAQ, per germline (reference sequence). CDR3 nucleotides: TGTGCCAGCAGCTTAGTCGGGACAGGACTAATCTCCTACGAGCAGTACTTC. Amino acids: CASSLVGTGLISYEQYF.

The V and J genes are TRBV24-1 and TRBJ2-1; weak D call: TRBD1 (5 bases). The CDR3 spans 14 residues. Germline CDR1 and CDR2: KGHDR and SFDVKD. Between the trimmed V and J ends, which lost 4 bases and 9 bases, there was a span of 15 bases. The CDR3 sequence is CATSETSQGAEQFF. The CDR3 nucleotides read TGTGCCACCAGTGAAACCTCTCAGGGCGCTGAGCAGTTCTTC.

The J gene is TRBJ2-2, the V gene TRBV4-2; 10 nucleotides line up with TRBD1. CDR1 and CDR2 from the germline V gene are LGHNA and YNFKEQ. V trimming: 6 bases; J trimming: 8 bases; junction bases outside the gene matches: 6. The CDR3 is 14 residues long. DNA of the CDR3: TGTGCCAGCAGTACCGGGACAGGGGTTGGGGAGCTGTTTTTT. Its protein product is CASSTGTGVGELFF.

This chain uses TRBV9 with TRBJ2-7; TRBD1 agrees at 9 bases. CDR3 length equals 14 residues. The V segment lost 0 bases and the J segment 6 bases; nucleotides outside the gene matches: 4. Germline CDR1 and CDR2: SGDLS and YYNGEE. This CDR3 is CASSVGGTGREQYF. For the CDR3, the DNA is TGTGCCAGCAGCGTAGGTGGGACAGGGCGCGAGCAGTACTTC. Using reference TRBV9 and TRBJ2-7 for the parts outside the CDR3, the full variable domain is DSGVTQTPKHLITATGQRVTLRCSPRSGDLSVYWYQQSLDQGLQFLIQYYNGEERAKGNILERFSAQQFPDLHSELNLSSLELGDSALYFCASSVGGTGREQYFGPGTRLTVT.

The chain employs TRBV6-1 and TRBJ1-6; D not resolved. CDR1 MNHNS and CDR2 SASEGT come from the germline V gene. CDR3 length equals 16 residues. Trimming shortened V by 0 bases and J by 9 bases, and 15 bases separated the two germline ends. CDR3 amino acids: CASSEAGVPLGSPLHF. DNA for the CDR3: TGTGCCAGCAGTGAAGCCGGGGTCCCCCTAGGTTCACCCCTCCACTTT.

This CDR3 is CATHLGGQDNEKLFF. The CDR3 DNA follows: TGTGCCACACACCTTGGAGGTCAGGATAATGAAAAACTGTTTTTT. This sequence joins TRBV24-1 and TRBJ1-4; D is undetermined. The V gene's germline CDR1 is KGHDR and CDR2 SFDVKD. The V end was cut by 10 bases, the J end by 4 bases, with 18 bases between. The CDR3 loop spans 15 amino acids.